Below are 29 T cell receptor beta chains sequenced from a single sample in a study of OX40 agonist ivuxolimab in advanced cancers. The repertoire was sequenced with immunoSEQ multiplex PCR; TCRdb's copy has only in-frame clones and lacks some. The table includes around 72,000 clones, about nine tenths detected once. The sample consisted of CD4+ or CD8+ T cells sorted from blood, taken in a trial of the OX40 agonist ivuxolimab. The receptors originated from an adult with an advanced solid tumor such as melanoma, head and neck, liver or kidney cancer.

The chain joins TRBV10-3 to TRBJ2-4, with TRBD1 as a possible D gene (6 bases). The germline V and J ends were trimmed by 10 bases and 0 bases, with 19 bases remaining between them. The germline gives CDR1 ENHRY, CDR2 SYGVKD. This CDR3 comprises 16 residues. The CDR3 is CATRPGVGLAKNIQYF. CDR3 DNA: TGTGCCACCCGGCCAGGGGTTGGTCTAGCCAAAAACATTCAGTACTTC.

J is TRBJ1-2 and V is TRBV10-3; no definite D call. V shed 10 bases and J shed 3 bases, with 12 bases lying between them. This CDR3 is 12 amino acids long. Germline V gene data show CDR1 as ENHRY and CDR2 as SYGVKD. In DNA form, the CDR3 reads TGTGCCAGTTCGGACCTATACTATGGCTACACCTTC. Translating it yields CASSDLYYGYTF.

The J gene is TRBJ2-7, the V gene TRBV28; D not resolved. The CDR3 has 14 amino acids. V lost 7 bases and J lost 6, with 19 bases in between. Germline-derived CDR1 and CDR2 are MDHEN and SYDVKM. The CDR3 region has the DNA TGTGCCAGCACCCCCGGTCCGACGAATCGCGAGCAGTACTTC. Translation gives CASTPGPTNREQYF. The full variable domain, its missing parts supplied by reference TRBV28 and TRBJ2-7, is DVKVTQSSRYLVKRTGEKVFLECVQDMDHENMFWYRQDPGLGLRLIYFSYDVKMKEKGDIPEGYSVSREKKERFSLILESASTNQTSMYLCASTPGPTNREQYFGPGTRLTVT.

The CDR3 loop is CSVGQGGYNEQFF. Here the CDR3 DNA reads TGCAGCGTTGGACAGGGGGGGTACAATGAGCAGTTCTTC. This chain links TRBV29-1 with TRBJ2-1; TRBD1 agrees at 9 bases. Germline loops: CDR1 SQVTM, CDR2 ANQGSEA. J was trimmed by 4 bases and V by 4 bases; bases with no gene match: 2. CDR3 length equals 13 residues.

In this sample, this clone turned up once. The chain recombines TRBV7-9 with TRBJ1-1, with D maybe TRBD1 (5 bases). The CDR3 loop spans 12 amino acids. Trimming took 11 bases from V and 4 from J, leaving 14 bases between them. CDR1 is SEHNR and CDR2 is FQNEAQ in the germline V gene (reference sequence). DNA of the CDR3: TGTGCCGGCTCAGGGTGGGCCACTGAAGCTTTCTTT. Translating gives CAGSGWATEAFF.

Here the CDR3 reads CASSFGASLSTDTQYF. CDR3 nucleotide sequence: TGTGCCAGCAGCTTTGGGGCGTCACTAAGCACAGATACGCAGTATTTT. The chain has TRBV7-9 and TRBJ2-3; a weak D match, TRBD1 (5 bases). This CDR3 has 16 residues. CDR1 is SEHNR and CDR2 is FQNEAQ in the germline V gene (reference sequence). V lost 3 bases to trimming and J lost 0 bases, with 13 bases between them.

The chain joins TRBV28 to TRBJ2-1; D not resolved. CDR1 is MDHEN and CDR2 is SYDVKM in the germline V gene. The V end lost 2 bases, the J end lost 12 bases, and 11 bases lay between the germline ends. The CDR3 consists of 12 residues. CDR3 coding DNA: TGTGCCAGCAGTTTAGGCGCGGAACGGCAGTTCTTC. This sequence encodes CASSLGAERQFF.

This clone was detected once. This sequence joins TRBV19 and TRBJ1-2; 7 bases are shared with TRBD1. In germline, CDR1 is LNHDA, CDR2 SQIVND (reference sequence). The junction had 3 bases not matched to a gene; V was cut back by 5 bases and J by 0 bases. This CDR3 is built from 14 residues. CDR3 loop: CASSVTGSNYGYTF. As DNA, the CDR3 is TGTGCCAGTAGTGTGACAGGGTCTAACTATGGCTACACCTTC.

This chain joins TRBV18 and TRBJ2-3; D gene uncertain. Trimming removed 1 base at V and 2 bases at J, with 13 bases between. CDR1 is KGHSH and CDR2 is LQKENI in the germline V gene. The CDR3 consists of 16 residues. In DNA form, the CDR3 reads TGTGCCAGCTCACCACGCCGGTCCCAGCACACAGATACGCAGTATTTT. Translated: CASSPRRSQHTDTQYF. Together with reference TRBV18 and TRBJ2-3, the CDR3 gives the full variable domain: NAGVMQNPRHLVRRRGQEARLRCSPMKGHSHVYWYRQLPEEGLKFMVYLQKENIIDESGMPKERFSAEFPKEGPSILRIQQVVRGDSAAYFCASSPRRSQHTDTQYFGPGTRLTVL.

The rearrangement joins TRBV6-1 to TRBJ2-1; the match to TRBD1 covers 7 bases. Germline values: CDR1 MNHNS, CDR2 SASEGT. Trimming removed 7 bases from V and 5 bases from J; junction bases left unmatched: 8. The CDR3 is made up of 14 amino acids. CDR3 in amino acids: CASKEGARNNEQFF. The DNA for the CDR3 is TGTGCCAGCAAAGAGGGGGCCCGGAACAATGAGCAGTTCTTC.

The chain links TRBV19 to TRBJ1-1, with 7 nucleotides matching TRBD1. The CDR3 extends over 14 amino acids. Germline trimming cut 7 bases from V and 3 bases from J; bases unmatched to any gene: 8. Germline CDR1 and CDR2: LNHDA and SQIVND (reference sequence). The CDR3 nucleotides read TGTGCCAGTACTGACAGGGCGGCGGACACTGAAGCTTTCTTT. It yields the protein CASTDRAADTEAFF.

This clone was recorded only once. This sequence joins TRBV9 and TRBJ2-1; TRBD1 agrees at 7 bases. The CDR3 length is 15 residues. CDR1 is SGDLS, CDR2 YYNGEE, per germline. V dropped 3 bases and J dropped 6; count of bases not matched to a gene: 9. The DNA for the CDR3 is TGTGCCAGCAGCGCGATAAGACAGGGCCCCAATGAGCAGTTCTTC. Its protein product is CASSAIRQGPNEQFF.

The chain combines TRBV5-6 with TRBJ1-4; 10 bases line up with TRBD1. The CDR3 loop spans 14 amino acids. Looked up from germline, CDR1 is SGHDT and CDR2 is YYEEEE. V was clipped by 4 bases and J by 6 bases; unmatched bases: 3. The chain's CDR3 is CASSPGTGDEKLFF. The CDR3 DNA reads as TGTGCCAGCAGCCCCGGGACAGGGGATGAAAAACTGTTTTTT.

V usage is TRBV6-7 and J usage is TRBJ2-6; a weak D match, TRBD2 (6 bases). Being an ORF, TRBV6-7 has a function that is uncertain. The ends were cut back, 8 bases at V and 0 bases at J, with 20 bases in the middle. CDR3 length: 18 amino acids. As DNA, the CDR3 is TGTGCCAGCGGGGACCGGGACTCCGCTTCCTCTGGGGCCAACGTCCTGACTTTC. Its translation is CASGDRDSASSGANVLTF.

The rearrangement links TRBV11-2 to TRBJ2-4; perhaps TRBD2 as D (5 bases). The CDR3 has 14 residues. V was trimmed by 2 bases and J by 8 bases, leaving 13 bases between them. In germline, CDR1 is SGHAT, CDR2 FQNNGV. The CDR3: CASSLTGTRDIQYF. CDR3 bases: TGTGCCAGCAGCTTAACGGGAACTAGGGACATTCAGTACTTC. The full variable domain, in which reference TRBV11-2 and TRBJ2-4 provide the parts outside the CDR3, is EAGVAQSPRYKIIEKRQSVAFWCNPISGHATLYWYQQILGQGPKLLIQFQNNGVVDDSQLPKDRFSAERLKGVDSTLKIQPAKLEDSAVYLCASSLTGTRDIQYFGAGTRLSVL.

V usage is TRBV5-1 and J usage is TRBJ2-5; D possibly uses TRBD1 or TRBD2 (5 bases each). Germline CDR1 reads SGHRS; CDR2 reads YFSETQ. The V and J ends lost 2 bases and 5 bases respectively, with 16 bases between them. The CDR3 has 15 amino acids. For the CDR3, the DNA is TGCGCCAGCAGCTTCAACAACCGGGACGGTGAGACCCAGTACTTC. Translating it yields CASSFNNRDGETQYF.

This chain links TRBV11-3 with TRBJ1-4; D might be TRBD1 (5 bases). The CDR3 spans 17 residues. Trimming stripped 3 bases from V and 4 bases from J, with 18 bases between. Germline V gene lookup returns CDR1 SGHNT and CDR2 YENEEA. The DNA of the CDR3 is TGTGCCAGCAGCTTTTCATACATGGGGCGCGTTAATGAAAAACTGTTTTTT. Amino acid sequence: CASSFSYMGRVNEKLFF.

This chain links TRBV7-2 with TRBJ1-3; D gene uncertain. Trimming shortened V by 2 bases and J by 4 bases, and 18 bases separated the two germline ends. Germline CDR1 reads SGHTA; CDR2 reads FQGNSA. The CDR3 extends over 17 amino acids. The CDR3 sequence is CASSLQWAASGGNTIYF. DNA of the CDR3: TGTGCCAGCAGCTTACAGTGGGCGGCTTCGGGAGGAAACACCATATATTTT.

The V and J genes are TRBV4-1 and TRBJ2-1, with D possibly matching TRBD2 (6 bases). Between the trimmed V and J ends, which lost 0 bases and 3 bases, there was a span of 9 bases. The CDR3 runs to 15 residues. CDR1 is MGHRA, CDR2 YSYEKL, per germline. CDR3 loop: CASSQEDSGYNEQFF. The CDR3 DNA reads TGCGCCAGCAGCCAAGAGGATAGCGGCTACAATGAGCAGTTCTTC.

This rearrangement joins TRBV7-2 to TRBJ2-1; TRBD2 matches at 12 bases. Per the germline V gene, CDR1 is SGHTA and CDR2 is FQGNSA. The CDR3 spans 19 residues. Trimming at V came to 1 base and at J to 5 bases, leaving 12 bases not matched to a gene. In DNA, the CDR3 is TGTGCCAGCAGCTTAGTCCCGGCCCGACTAGCGGGGGACCACAATGAGCAGTTCTTC. Its translation is CASSLVPARLAGDHNEQFF.

The chain links TRBV15 to TRBJ2-5, with 9 bases lining up with TRBD2. The trim removed 7 bases at V and 3 bases at J, leaving 12 bases unmatched. Germline CDR1 and CDR2: LNHNV and YYDKDF (reference sequence). The CDR3 runs to 16 residues. CDR3 sequence (DNA): TGTGCCACCAAGAAGTATAGCGGGAGATGGGAAGAGACCCAGTACTTC. As protein: CATKKYSGRWEETQYF.

The V call is TRBV4-2, the J call TRBJ2-5, with 14 bases that match TRBD2. The J call is in doubt because the DNA end fits TRBJ2-7 better. There are 16 residues in the CDR3. From germline, CDR1 is LGHNA and CDR2 YNFKEQ. DNA for the CDR3: TGTGCCAGCAGCCAACTGGGACTAGCGGGGGCCTACGAGCAGTACTTC. Translation gives CASSQLGLAGAYEQYF.

V and J are TRBV10-3 and TRBJ2-5; TRBD2 agrees at 7 bases. Per germline, CDR1 ENHRY and CDR2 SYGVKD. Trimming at V came to 4 bases and at J to 2 bases, leaving 4 bases not matched to a gene. The CDR3 spans 14 residues. CDR3 in amino acids: CAISVGGGQETQYF. CDR3 in DNA: TGTGCCATCAGTGTTGGCGGGGGTCAAGAGACCCAGTACTTC.

This clone occurred once. In the same sample, other DNA sequences code for this CDR3. This sequence joins TRBV11-3 and TRBJ2-3; D uncertain. Per the germline V gene, CDR1 is SGHNT and CDR2 is YENEEA. The CDR3 is made up of 14 amino acids. V gave up 6 bases and J gave up 0 bases, with 10 bases separating them. CDR3 DNA: TGTGCCAGCAGACGAGTCGCTAGCACAGATACGCAGTATTTT. Protein sequence: CASRRVASTDTQYF.

The J gene is TRBJ2-1, the V gene TRBV7-2; no firm D call. Germline CDR1 SGHTA, CDR2 FQGNSA. V gave up 3 bases and J gave up 0 bases, with 9 bases separating them. This CDR3 region has 15 residues. CDR3 nucleotide sequence: TGTGCCAGCAGCTTGGGTTTGAGCTCCTACAATGAGCAGTTCTTC. This codes for CASSLGLSSYNEQFF.

V usage is TRBV19 and J usage is TRBJ2-1; 9 nucleotides align to TRBD1. V was clipped by 3 bases and J by 4 bases; unmatched bases: 4. The germline V gene has CDR1 LNHDA and CDR2 SQIVND (reference sequence). The length of the CDR3 is 15 residues. The chain's CDR3 is CASSIMGQGYNEQFF. The CDR3, as DNA: TGTGCCAGTAGTATCATGGGACAGGGTTACAATGAGCAGTTCTTC.

The CDR3 nucleotides read TGTGCCAGCTGGGCCGTCTCCTACAATGAGCAGTTCTTC. Translation: CASWAVSYNEQFF. This rearrangement joins TRBV18 to TRBJ2-1; D gene uncertain. CDR1 is KGHSH and CDR2 is LQKENI in the germline V gene. V lost 7 bases, J lost 0 bases, and 7 bases lay in between. CDR3 length equals 13 residues.

The gene calls are TRBV18 and TRBJ1-1; TRBD1 is a possible D gene (5 bases). CDR3 length equals 15 residues. The V end was cut by 1 base, the J end by 3 bases, with 12 bases between. Germline CDR1 is KGHSH and CDR2 is LQKENI. CDR3 in amino acids: CASSPLAGTYTEAFF. CDR3 bases: TGTGCCAGCTCACCACTGGCGGGGACGTACACTGAAGCTTTCTTT.

The rearrangement joins TRBV7-2 to TRBJ2-2; D possibly uses TRBD1 or TRBD2 (5 bases each). The germline V gene has CDR1 SGHTA and CDR2 FQGNSA. Trimming removed 2 bases from V and 1 base from J, with 11 bases in between. The CDR3 length is 16 residues. The CDR3 loop is CASSLWGSLNTGELFF. CDR3 bases: TGTGCCAGCAGCTTATGGGGGTCCCTGAACACCGGGGAGCTGTTTTTT.